This entry lists 16 T cell receptor beta chains sequenced from one sample in a study of high-grade serous ovarian cancer treatment subgroups. Repertoires were generated with immunoSEQ multiplex PCR, while TCRdb's copy carries only in-frame clones and drops some. The data contain roughly 10,000 clones, 68% of them singletons. Tumor samples were obtained before definitive surgery or chemotherapy. The specimen was tumor tissue. The receptors come from a human donor with high-grade serous ovarian cancer.

The chain links TRBV19 to TRBJ1-2; unclear D gene. Germline assignment: CDR1 LNHDA and CDR2 SQIVND (reference sequence). The CDR3 contains 14 residues. The ends were cut back, 3 bases at V and 8 bases at J, with 16 bases in the middle. Here the CDR3 reads CASSIGLGGGGYTF. In DNA, the CDR3 is TGTGCCAGTAGTATCGGTTTAGGAGGAGGCGGCTACACCTTC.

CDR3 DNA: TGTGCCAGCAGGGGGAACACTGAAGCTTTCTTT. Amino acids: CASRGNTEAFF. The chain has TRBV28 and TRBJ1-1, with no clear D. V lost 6 bases, J lost 1 base, and 3 bases lay in between. Germline CDR1 reads MDHEN; CDR2 reads SYDVKM. The CDR3 length is 11 residues.

The rearrangement links TRBV5-1 to TRBJ1-1; D gene ambiguous. This CDR3 region has 13 residues. CDR1 and CDR2 from the germline V gene are SGHRS and YFSETQ. V lost 0 bases to trimming and J lost 5 bases, with 8 bases between them. CDR3 nucleotide sequence: TGCGCCAGCAGCTTGGACGGGGTAACTGAAGCTTTCTTT. Residues: CASSLDGVTEAFF.

The V and J genes are TRBV11-2 and TRBJ1-2; 8 positions match TRBD1. This CDR3 region has 15 residues. Germline-derived CDR1 and CDR2 are SGHAT and FQNNGV. V lost 0 bases and J lost 4; bases outside the gene matches: 4. The CDR3 loop is CASSLEVRGLYGYTF. The CDR3 coding sequence is TGTGCCAGCAGCTTAGAGGTCAGGGGGCTCTATGGCTACACCTTC.

The chain employs TRBV6-5 and TRBJ1-1, with D possibly TRBD1 on 6 matching bases. CDR3 length: 14 residues. CDR1 is MNHEY and CDR2 is SVGAGI in the germline V gene. The V end lost 0 bases, the J end lost 7 bases, and 12 bases lay between the germline ends. The CDR3 is CASSYSSGALEAFF. The CDR3 bases are TGTGCCAGCAGTTACTCGTCGGGGGCCCTTGAAGCTTTCTTT.

This clone occurred a few times. The chain recombines TRBV7-9 with TRBJ1-5; TRBD1 might be the D (5 bases). The CDR3 runs to 16 residues. V lost 1 base to trimming and J lost 6 bases, with 16 bases between them. Germline loops: CDR1 SEHNR, CDR2 FQNEAQ (reference sequence). Written as DNA, the CDR3 is TGTGCCAGCAGCTTAGGGTCCCAGGGCGGGAGTCAGCCCCAGCATTTT. This codes for CASSLGSQGGSQPQHF.

This rearrangement joins TRBV6-5 to TRBJ2-7, with 10 nucleotides matching TRBD2. V dropped 6 bases and J dropped 4; count of bases not matched to a gene: 3. The germline V gene encodes CDR1 MNHEY and CDR2 SVGAGI. The length of the CDR3 is 13 residues. This chain's CDR3 is CASRTSGNYEQYF. Here the CDR3 DNA reads TGTGCCAGCAGAACTAGCGGGAATTACGAGCAGTACTTC.

This clone was seen once. The rearrangement joins TRBV7-2 to TRBJ2-5; D possibly uses TRBD1 or TRBD2 (5 bases each). V was clipped by 0 bases and J by 1 base, with 9 bases between them. This CDR3 has 15 amino acids. Germline V CDR1 and CDR2: SGHTA, FQGNSA. CDR3 bases: TGTGCCAGCAGCTTAGCGGGGGTAGCCCAAGAGACCCAGTACTTC. It is translated as CASSLAGVAQETQYF.

This clone appeared a single time. The chain couples TRBV9 to TRBJ2-7; 7 nucleotides align to TRBD2. With V trimmed by 3 bases and J by 9 bases, 15 bases remained unmatched. This CDR3 has 15 amino acids. The V gene's germline CDR1 is SGDLS and CDR2 YYNGEE. The CDR3 here is CASSASGIGASRQYF. The DNA for the CDR3 is TGTGCCAGCAGCGCGAGCGGGATAGGCGCCAGCCGGCAGTACTTC.

This rearrangement joins TRBV7-8 to TRBJ1-2; 7 bases fit TRBD1. The CDR3 is 14 residues long. Unmatched junction bases numbered 8, after V lost 7 bases and J lost 3 bases. Germline V gene lookup returns CDR1 SGHVS and CDR2 FQNEAQ. CDR3 in amino acids: CASNPGQSHYGYTF. In DNA form, the CDR3 reads TGTGCCAGCAACCCGGGACAGTCTCACTATGGCTACACCTTC.

The rearrangement uses TRBV4-3 and TRBJ1-1; D gene ambiguous. Germline CDR1 is LGHNA and CDR2 is YSLEER. Trimming took off 0 bases at V and 1 base at J, with 6 bases between the two ends. CDR3 size: 14 residues. The CDR3, as DNA: TGCGCCAGCAGCCAAGATAGAGGGAACACTGAAGCTTTCTTT. It encodes CASSQDRGNTEAFF.

The rearrangement joins TRBV4-1 to TRBJ2-1; 11 bases are shared with TRBD2. CDR1 MGHRA and CDR2 YSYEKL come from the germline V gene. Unmatched junction bases numbered 4, after V lost 3 bases and J lost 0 bases. This CDR3 has 17 residues. The CDR3 region has the DNA TGCGCCAGCAGCCACCCGACTAGCGGGACCTCCTACAATGAGCAGTTCTTC. Protein sequence: CASSHPTSGTSYNEQFF.

This chain uses TRBV5-5 with TRBJ1-1, with 10 bases identical to TRBD1. Looked up from germline, CDR1 is SGHKS and CDR2 is YYEKEE (reference sequence). The length of the CDR3 is 15 residues. V lost 4 bases to trimming and J lost 3 bases; unmatched junction nucleotides: 6. This CDR3 is CASSTIGTGDTEAFF. As DNA, the CDR3 is TGTGCCAGCAGCACAATCGGGACAGGGGACACTGAAGCTTTCTTT.

The rearrangement links TRBV10-3 to TRBJ2-5; 9 nucleotides match TRBD1. With 8 bases clipped from V and 3 bases from J, the junction kept 7 bases outside the gene matches. The germline V gene encodes CDR1 ENHRY and CDR2 SYGVKD. This CDR3 region has 14 residues. The CDR3 DNA follows: TGTGCCATCGGAACAGGGGGCTGGGAAGAGACCCAGTACTTC. Its protein product is CAIGTGGWEETQYF.

CDR3 DNA sequence: TGTGCCAGCAGCTTTAAGAGTCGGAACACTGAAGCTTTCTTT. Translated: CASSFKSRNTEAFF. The chain is built from TRBV7-2 and TRBJ1-1; D gene unclear. The CDR3 has 14 residues. Germline V gene sequence: CDR1 SGHTA, CDR2 FQGNSA. Trimming removed 3 bases from V and 1 base from J, with 9 bases in between. Together with reference TRBV7-2 and TRBJ1-1, the CDR3 gives the full variable domain: GAGVSQSPSNKVTEKGKDVELRCDPISGHTALYWYRQSLGQGLEFLIYFQGNSAPDKSGLPSDRFSAERTGGSVSTLTIQRTQQEDSAVYLCASSFKSRNTEAFFGQGTRLTVV.

This sequence joins TRBV4-2 and TRBJ2-1, with 10 bases aligning to TRBD2. Unmatched junction bases numbered 7, after V lost 4 bases and J lost 7 bases. Germline V gives CDR1 LGHNA, CDR2 YNFKEQ. This CDR3 is built from 15 residues. CDR3: CASSRPGLALNEQFF. As DNA, the CDR3 is TGTGCCAGCAGCCGACCGGGACTAGCGTTAAATGAGCAGTTCTTC.